A selection of T cell receptor beta chains follows, all from one sample in a study of OX40 agonist ivuxolimab in advanced cancers. Measured with immunoSEQ multiplex PCR; TCRdb has only the in-frame clones, and not every one. This table has 10,000 to 15,000 clones, about 73% appearing once. Sequenced material: CD4+ or CD8+ T cells sorted from blood, taken in a trial of the OX40 agonist ivuxolimab. The receptors come from an adult with an advanced solid tumor such as melanoma, head and neck, liver or kidney cancer. Each CDR3 is given with its conserved first and last residue. The D gene is left open where the match is weak. Clone size is given for some rows only: seen once, a few or many times, or a class if the clone is expanded.

d_call clone_size j_call v_call cdr3_nt cdr3_aa
. . TRBJ2-3 TRBV5-8 TGTGCCAGCAGCTCTGGGGGCGGGAGTAGAGATACGCAGTATTTT CASSSGGGSRDTQYF
TRBD2 . TRBJ2-3 TRBV6-1 TGTGCCAGCAGTCTAGCGGGAGGCACAGATACGCAGTATTTT CASSLAGGTDTQYF
TRBD1 few TRBJ1-2 TRBV19 TGTGCCAGTAGTTACGGGACAGCATATGGCTACACCTTC CASSYGTAYGYTF
. medium-sized TRBJ1-1 TRBV2 TGTGCCAGCGGCATAATGAACACTGAAGCTTTCTTT CASGIMNTEAFF
. . TRBJ1-1 TRBV10-1 TGCGCCAGCCAACGCTCGGGGAGGACTGAAGCTTTCTTT CASQRSGRTEAFF
. . TRBJ1-3 TRBV29-1 TGCAGCGTTGTGGGACCATTTGGAAACACCATATATTTT CSVVGPFGNTIYF
TRBD1 . TRBJ2-1 TRBV14 TGTGCCAGCAGCCTCGCCGGGACAGGGGTATTCTACAATGAGCAGTTCTTC CASSLAGTGVFYNEQFF
. . TRBJ2-1 TRBV30 TGTGCCTGGAGTTCCGGGACCAGCCGGTTCTTC CAWSSGTSRFF
. . TRBJ1-1 TRBV7-7 TGTGCCAGCAGCTTAGCCCCAGACAGGGAAGCTTTCTTT CASSLAPDREAFF
TRBD2 few TRBJ2-7 TRBV7-9 TGTGCCAGCAGCTTAGAGACTAGCGGGAGGGGGTACGAGCAGTACTTC CASSLETSGRGYEQYF
TRBD2 once TRBJ2-5 TRBV15 TGTGCCACCAGCAGAGATTGGCTAGCGGAAGAGACCCAGTACTTC CATSRDWLAEETQYF
. . TRBJ2-1 TRBV9 TGTGCCAGCAGCCGGGGCAGCGGGCGGGATGACAATGAGCAGTTCTTC CASSRGSGRDDNEQFF
. . TRBJ1-4 TRBV13 TGTGCCAGCAGCTTATTTCAGCTTAATGAAAAACTGTTTTTT CASSLFQLNEKLFF
TRBD1 . TRBJ2-7 TRBV6-5 TGTGCCAGCAGTTCCTGGGACAGCTCCTACGAGCAGTACTTC CASSSWDSSYEQYF
. . TRBJ2-3 TRBV10-3 TGTGCCATCAGTGATTCCAGCAGTCAGGATACGCAGTATTTT CAISDSSSQDTQYF
. . TRBJ2-3 TRBV4-1 TGCGCCAGCAGCCAAGGGAGGGGGAGGGGAGATACGCAGTATTTT CASSQGRGRGDTQYF
. once TRBJ2-7 TRBV7-8 TGTGCCAGCAGCAGCGGACAGACCTACGAGCAGTACTTC CASSSGQTYEQYF
. . TRBJ2-7 TRBV5-1 TGCGCCAGCAGCTTAACAGGCACCTACGAGCAGTACTTC CASSLTGTYEQYF
TRBD2 . TRBJ2-3 TRBV6-4 TGTGCCAACAGTGACGGGACTAGCGGCACAGATACGCAGTATTTT CANSDGTSGTDTQYF
. few TRBJ1-2 TRBV4-2 TGTGCCAGCAGTGATGGCGGGGATGGCTACACCTTC CASSDGGDGYTF